The count of the clone carrying this T cell receptor beta chain is one. Its antigen is not known. Documented time point: week 47, end of study. The vaccine gave 300 ug of a 20-mer mutant IDH1 peptide subcutaneously per dose. New WHO grade 3 or 4 IDH1-mutant, ATRX-lost astrocytomas were present in all donors. The CDR3 loop spans 16 amino acids. The germline V gene has CDR1 LNHDA and CDR2 SQIVND (reference sequence). The ends lost 6 bases at V and 0 bases at J; junction bases unmatched: 4. Using immunoSEQ multiplex PCR, the repertoire was profiled, and TCRdb retains in-frame clones only, with some absent. The data contain about 60,000 clones, roughly 80% of them singletons. This entry belongs to a study of a mutant IDH1 vaccine in newly diagnosed glioma.

Material: PBMCs, obtained from a glioma patient whose treatment included an IDH1 peptide vaccine. V gene TRBV19 combines with J gene TRBJ1-3, with TRBD1 identical over 11 bases. This receptor was taken from a woman aged 45 to 65 with glioma. The CDR3 loop reads CASSRTGGYSGNTIYF. In nucleotides, the CDR3 is TGTGCCAGTAGCCGGACAGGGGGCTACTCTGGAAACACCATATATTTT.